These 19 T cell receptor beta chains came from one sample sequenced in a study of T cells in Graves' hyperthyroidism and ophthalmopathy. The TCR beta CDR3 regions underwent amplification using RNA transcripts as the source. Initially, a first-round RT-PCR of the TCR CDR3 employed the HTBI primer set. One entry per CDR3 protein, called by TCRdb with MiXCR from the multiplex PCR reads. This table holds some 620,000 distinct CDR3 sequences, about 17% found once. Sequenced material: blood. The origin of the receptors is a woman in her 30s with Graves' hyperthyroidism.

Remarks on this clonotype: Sequence at one end of the junction differs from germline and may be a read error. J is TRBJ2-7 and V is TRBV30; 8 bases match TRBD2. Germline V gives CDR1 GTSNPN, CDR2 SVGIG (reference sequence). The CDR3 contains 15 residues. The CDR3 DNA is TGTGCCAGGAGTGTACGGGAGGGAATGGACTACGAGCAGTACTTC. It yields the protein CARSVREGMDYEQYF.

The chain uses TRBV13 and TRBJ1-2, with TRBD1 matching over 9 bases. This CDR3 has 16 amino acids. From germline, CDR1 is PRHDT and CDR2 FYEKMQ (reference sequence). Trimming removed 0 bases from V and 2 bases from J; junction bases left unmatched: 4. The CDR3 sequence: CASSLGRGQGNYGYTF. The DNA of the CDR3 is TGTGCCAGCAGCTTAGGCCGGGGACAGGGAAACTATGGCTACACCTTC.

The rearrangement links TRBV14 to TRBJ1-1; D remains ambiguous. Germline loops: CDR1 SGHDN, CDR2 FVKESK. V was clipped by 0 bases and J by 4 bases, with 6 bases between them. The CDR3 spans 13 residues. The CDR3 DNA reads TGTGCCAGCAGCCAAGAGATCTCCACTGAAGCTTTCTTT. As protein: CASSQEISTEAFF. Based on the CDR3 plus reference TRBV14 and TRBJ1-1, the full variable domain is EAGVTQFPSHSVIEKGQTVTLRCDPISGHDNLYWYRRVMGKEIKFLLHFVKESKQDESGMPNNRFLAERTGGTYSTLKVQPAELEDSGVYFCASSQEISTEAFFGQGTRLTVV.

The chain employs TRBV19 and TRBJ1-1; a possible D gene is TRBD1 (5 bases). The germline V gene has CDR1 LNHDA and CDR2 SQIVND (reference sequence). The CDR3 length is 12 residues. The germline V and J ends were trimmed by 3 bases and 5 bases, with 7 bases remaining between them. The CDR3 protein is CASSMTVTEAFF. For the CDR3, the DNA is TGTGCCAGTAGTATGACAGTAACTGAAGCTTTCTTT.

The chain carries TRBV28 and TRBJ2-7; no firm D call. CDR1 and CDR2 from the germline V gene are MDHEN and SYDVKM. Trimming took off 6 bases at V and 2 bases at J, with 8 bases between the two ends. The CDR3 is 12 amino acids. The CDR3 loop is CASRTETYEQYF. The CDR3 DNA follows: TGTGCCAGCAGGACCGAAACCTACGAGCAGTACTTC.

Ten or more counts support this clonotype. The chain links TRBV4-2 to TRBJ2-1, with TRBD2 matching 7 bases. Germline V gene lookup returns CDR1 LGHNA and CDR2 YNFKEQ. Trimming at V came to 4 bases and at J to 4 bases, leaving 13 bases not matched to a gene. This CDR3 is 17 amino acids long. This CDR3 is CASSPEGLAAHYNEQFF. CDR3 nucleotide sequence: TGTGCCAGCAGCCCAGAGGGTCTAGCGGCACATTACAATGAGCAGTTCTTC.

This chain uses TRBV14 with TRBJ1-1; D is unclear. V was trimmed by 4 bases and J by 8 bases, leaving 11 bases between them. Germline CDR1 is SGHDN and CDR2 is FVKESK. The CDR3 contains 12 residues. For the CDR3, the DNA is TGTGCCAGCAGCCGATCGCCTGGGGAAGCTTTCTTT. Its translation is CASSRSPGEAFF. The full variable domain, rest sourced from reference TRBV14 and TRBJ1-1, is EAGVTQFPSHSVIEKGQTVTLRCDPISGHDNLYWYRRVMGKEIKFLLHFVKESKQDESGMPNNRFLAERTGGTYSTLKVQPAELEDSGVYFCASSRSPGEAFFGQGTRLTVV.

This clonotype appeared a few times. This chain connects TRBV7-3 to TRBJ1-6, with D hard to call. Germline V gene sequence: CDR1 SGHTA, CDR2 FQGTGA. V was trimmed by 1 base and J by 10 bases, leaving 20 bases between them. The CDR3 is 17 amino acids. In DNA form, the CDR3 reads TGTGCCAGCAGCTTAAACCCCCCGGGCAGAGGGAGGTCACCCCTCCACTTT. Translated: CASSLNPPGRGRSPLHF.

This clonotype was recorded once. This may arise from a read error, as a much more abundant clone is one base away. This chain uses TRBV3-1 with TRBJ2-7; D call uncertain. Germline V CDR1 and CDR2: LGHDT, YNNKEL (reference sequence). The CDR3 length is 12 residues. V was shortened by 3 bases and J by 7 bases, with 10 bases between the two germline ends. CDR3 DNA sequence: TGTGCCAGCAGCCACTGGAGTGTTGAGCAGTACTTC. Its translation: CASSHWSVEQYF.

This clonotype was counted ten times or more. V and J are TRBV7-2 and TRBJ1-2; 7 bases are a match to TRBD1. V dropped 4 bases and J dropped 6; count of bases not matched to a gene: 5. The CDR3 length is 13 residues. The V gene's germline CDR1 is SGHTA and CDR2 FQGNSA. The CDR3 DNA reads TGTGCCAGCAGCTATCGACAGGGCCATGGCTACACCTTC. Protein: CASSYRQGHGYTF.

This clonotype was observed many times. This rearrangement joins TRBV28 to TRBJ2-7, with D perhaps matching TRBD1 or TRBD2 (5 bases each). The V and J ends lost 4 bases and 5 bases respectively, with 21 bases between them. The CDR3 loop spans 16 amino acids. CDR1 and CDR2 from the germline V gene are MDHEN and SYDVKM. The CDR3, as DNA: TGTGCCAGCAGTTCCTCCGGGACCCCCTCTTCTAACGAGCAGTACTTC. It codes for CASSSSGTPSSNEQYF.

This clonotype was observed many times. The rearrangement links TRBV7-8 to TRBJ1-5; 12 bases are shared with TRBD1. The ends lost 2 bases at V and 5 bases at J; junction bases unmatched: 4. The CDR3 covers 16 residues. Germline lookup yields CDR1 SGHVS and CDR2 FQNEAQ. As DNA, the CDR3 is TGTGCCAGCAGCTTATGGGACAGGGGGCGAGATCAGCCCCAGCATTTT. This gives the protein CASSLWDRGRDQPQHF.

V gene TRBV27 combines with J gene TRBJ2-1; 7 bases match TRBD2. The length of the CDR3 is 16 residues. Per the germline V gene, CDR1 is MNHEY and CDR2 is SMNVEV (reference sequence). With V trimmed by 0 bases and J by 8 bases, 10 bases remained unmatched. CDR3 loop: CASSLSLGTTVYEQFF. CDR3 bases: TGTGCCAGCAGTTTATCGTTGGGGACTACTGTATATGAGCAGTTCTTC.

This clonotype has just a few counts. V usage is TRBV4-1 and J usage is TRBJ2-6, with no clear D. This CDR3 is built from 16 residues. V lost 4 bases, J lost 2 bases, and 12 bases lay in between. Germline loops: CDR1 MGHRA, CDR2 YSYEKL. The CDR3, as DNA: TGCGCCAGCAGCCCTCGGACCTCAGCTGGGGCCAACGTCCTGACTTTC. It specifies CASSPRTSAGANVLTF.

V gene TRBV27 combines with J gene TRBJ2-2, with D unresolved. CDR3 size: 15 residues. V was cut by 2 bases and J by 0 bases, with 7 bases left in between. The germline V gene has CDR1 MNHEY and CDR2 SMNVEV (reference sequence). The chain's CDR3 is CASSLTLANTGELFF. The CDR3 nucleotides read TGTGCCAGCAGTTTAACGCTAGCGAACACCGGGGAGCTGTTTTTT.

This clonotype was seen repeatedly, ten times or more. This chain uses TRBV2 with TRBJ2-3; the D is unclear. CDR1 and CDR2 (germline): SNHLY, FYNNEI. Trimming cost V 5 bases and J 2 bases, with 8 bases left between them. The CDR3 extends over 13 amino acids. As DNA, the CDR3 is TGTGCCAGCAGTACTATAAACACAGATACGCAGTATTTT. Its translation: CASSTINTDTQYF.

This clonotype was seen ten or more times. The V and J genes are TRBV7-2 and TRBJ1-1; D gene ambiguous. Trimming took off 1 base at V and 0 bases at J, with 6 bases between the two ends. Germline lookup yields CDR1 SGHTA and CDR2 FQGNSA. The CDR3 contains 14 residues. In DNA, the CDR3 is TGTGCCAGCAGCTTAGAGGCGTTGAACACTGAAGCTTTCTTT. The encoded protein is CASSLEALNTEAFF.

In its sample, this clonotype was seen many times. This chain uses TRBV19 with TRBJ1-1; D gene unclear. CDR1 is LNHDA, CDR2 SQIVND, per germline (reference sequence). V lost 2 bases and J lost 6, with 13 bases in between. The CDR3 spans 14 residues. The CDR3 DNA is TGTGCCAGTAGTATAAGACGCCAGATGGCTGAAGCTTTCTTT. It translates to CASSIRRQMAEAFF.

The chain uses TRBV3-1 and TRBJ2-5, with D uncertain. Per germline, CDR1 LGHDT and CDR2 YNNKEL (reference sequence). V was clipped by 0 bases and J by 5 bases, with 13 bases between them. The CDR3 covers 15 residues. The DNA for the CDR3 is TGTGCCAGCAGCCAAGATGGAAGGAGTTGGGAGACCCAGTACTTC. Residues: CASSQDGRSWETQYF.